The present TCR beta chain was sequenced within a study of long-term antiretroviral therapy in people with HIV. This clone is a singleton in its sample. An immunoSEQ assay, version v3.0, was performed at survey level. The repertoire was sequenced with immunoSEQ multiplex PCR; TCRdb's copy has only in-frame clones and lacks some. The table shows about 28,000 clones, with approximately 84% occurring only once. V was pared by 2 bases and J by 3 bases, with 9 bases of the junction left unmatched. CDR1 and CDR2 from the germline V gene are MNHEY and SMNVEV (reference sequence). The CDR3 spans 16 residues. The TCR originated in a man between 45 and 60 years old with HIV. Sample: unsorted PBMCs, taken 2 years after starting antiretroviral therapy. This rearrangement joins TRBV27 to TRBJ1-2; 7 positions agree with TRBD1. The CDR3 DNA reads as TGTGCCAGCAGTTTAGAAGGGGACAGCCTTCACTATGGCTACACCTTC. It codes for CASSLEGDSLHYGYTF.